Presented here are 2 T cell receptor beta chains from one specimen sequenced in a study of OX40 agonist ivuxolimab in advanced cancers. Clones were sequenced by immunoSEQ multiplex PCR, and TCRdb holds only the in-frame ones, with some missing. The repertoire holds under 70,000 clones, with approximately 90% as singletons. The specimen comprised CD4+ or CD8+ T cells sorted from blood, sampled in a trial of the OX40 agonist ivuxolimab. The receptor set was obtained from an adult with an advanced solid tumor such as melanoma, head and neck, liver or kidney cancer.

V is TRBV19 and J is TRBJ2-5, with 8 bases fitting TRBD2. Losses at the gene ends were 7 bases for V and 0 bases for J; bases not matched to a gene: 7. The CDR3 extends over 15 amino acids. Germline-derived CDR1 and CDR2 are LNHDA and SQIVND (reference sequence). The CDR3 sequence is CASTLGGGYQETQYF. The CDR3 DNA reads TGTGCCAGTACCCTCGGGGGGGGTTACCAAGAGACCCAGTACTTC.

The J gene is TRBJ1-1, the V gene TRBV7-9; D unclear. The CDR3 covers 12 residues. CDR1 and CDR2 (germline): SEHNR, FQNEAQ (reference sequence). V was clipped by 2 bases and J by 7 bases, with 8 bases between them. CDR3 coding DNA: TGTGCCAGCAGCTTATGGAACGGTGAAGCTTTCTTT. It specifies CASSLWNGEAFF.